This T cell receptor beta chain comes out of a study of regulatory T cells in long-lasting Graves disease. Study-wide results and limits: Patients whose Graves' disease persisted exhibited lower TCR diversity than those newly diagnosed.

Time point in this sample: newly diagnosed GD, antithyroid drugs for less than 3 months. From RNA extracted from PBMCs, the TCR library was made. The CDR3 runs 15 residues. The V and J ends lost 4 bases and 2 bases, in that order; junction bases with no gene match: 5. Germline lookup yields CDR1 SNHLY and CDR2 FYNNEI. This clonotype was observed many times. Antigen: not known. Investigators prepared the TCR beta libraries by applying iRepertoire HTBI primers and Arm-PCR of CDR3 regions. TCRdb re-called the multiplex PCR reads with MiXCR, one entry per CDR3 protein. The table records around 450,000 distinct CDR3 sequences, over 12% of them present only once. The same specimen was also included in a second study, on T cells in Graves' hyperthyroidism and ophthalmopathy.

Material: peripheral blood mononuclear cells (PBMCs), obtained at new diagnosis, from a patient treated with antithyroid drugs. The V call is TRBV2, the J call TRBJ2-7; 10 nucleotides line up with TRBD1. The clonotype originates from a woman between 40 and 55 years old with Graves disease. DNA of the CDR3: TGTGCCAGCAGTGTGACCGGGACAGGGGCCTACGAGCAGTACTTC. Its protein is CASSVTGTGAYEQYF.